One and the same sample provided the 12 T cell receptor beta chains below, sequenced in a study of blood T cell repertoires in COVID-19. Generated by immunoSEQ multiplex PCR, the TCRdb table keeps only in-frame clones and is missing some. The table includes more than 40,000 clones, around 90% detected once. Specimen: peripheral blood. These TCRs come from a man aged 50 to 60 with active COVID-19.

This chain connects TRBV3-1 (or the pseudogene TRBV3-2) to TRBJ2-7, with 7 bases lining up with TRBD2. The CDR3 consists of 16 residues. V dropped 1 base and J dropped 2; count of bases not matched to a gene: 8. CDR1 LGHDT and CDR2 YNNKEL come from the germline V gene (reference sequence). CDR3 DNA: TGTGCCAGCAGCCAAGGGGGCCGCGGGGGACCCTACGAGCAGTACTTC. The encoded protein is CASSQGGRGGPYEQYF.

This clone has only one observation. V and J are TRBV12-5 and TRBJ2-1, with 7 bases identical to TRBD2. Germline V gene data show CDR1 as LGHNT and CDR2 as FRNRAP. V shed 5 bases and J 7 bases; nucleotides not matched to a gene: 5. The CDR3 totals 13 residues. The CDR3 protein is CASGIGRSNEQFF. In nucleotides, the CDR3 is TGTGCTAGTGGTATCGGGAGGAGTAATGAGCAGTTCTTC.

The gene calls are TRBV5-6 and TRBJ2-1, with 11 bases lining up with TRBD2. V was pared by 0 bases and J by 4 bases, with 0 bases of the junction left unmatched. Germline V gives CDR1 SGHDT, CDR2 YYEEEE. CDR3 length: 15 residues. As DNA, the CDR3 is TGTGCCAGCAGCTTGGGACTAGCGGGGTACAATGAGCAGTTCTTC. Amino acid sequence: CASSLGLAGYNEQFF. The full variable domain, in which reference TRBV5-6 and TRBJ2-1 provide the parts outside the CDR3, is DAGVTQSPTHLIKTRGQQVTLRCSPKSGHDTVSWYQQALGQGPQFIFQYYEEEERQRGNFPDRFSGHQFPNYSSELNVNALLLGDSALYLCASSLGLAGYNEQFFGPGTRLTVL.

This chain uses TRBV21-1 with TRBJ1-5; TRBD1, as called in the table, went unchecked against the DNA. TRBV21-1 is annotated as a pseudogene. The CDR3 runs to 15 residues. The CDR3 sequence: CASRGQGESDQPQHF. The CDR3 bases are TGTGCCAGCAGGGGACAGGGGGAATCGGATCAGCCCCAGCATTTT.

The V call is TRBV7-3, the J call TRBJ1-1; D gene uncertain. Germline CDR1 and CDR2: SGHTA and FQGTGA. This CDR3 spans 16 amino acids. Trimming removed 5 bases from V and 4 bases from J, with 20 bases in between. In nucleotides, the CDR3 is TGTGCCAGCAGCCCTGGGCCCCGCCTGGATAGCACTGAAGCTTTCTTT. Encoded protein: CASSPGPRLDSTEAFF.

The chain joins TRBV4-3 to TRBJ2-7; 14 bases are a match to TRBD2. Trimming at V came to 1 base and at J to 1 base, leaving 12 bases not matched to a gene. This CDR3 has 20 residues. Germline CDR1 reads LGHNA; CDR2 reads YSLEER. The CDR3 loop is CASSQVGTSGGHRSSYEQYF. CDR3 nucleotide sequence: TGCGCCAGCAGCCAAGTAGGGACTAGCGGGGGACACCGATCTTCCTACGAGCAGTACTTC.

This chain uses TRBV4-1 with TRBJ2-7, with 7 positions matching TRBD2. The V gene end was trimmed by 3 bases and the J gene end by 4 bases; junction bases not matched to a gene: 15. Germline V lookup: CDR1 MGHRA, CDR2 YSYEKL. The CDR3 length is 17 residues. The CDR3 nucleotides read TGCGCCAGCAGCCAGACACGCGCCCGGGACTATCGATACGAGCAGTACGTC. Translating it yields CASSQTRARDYRYEQYV.

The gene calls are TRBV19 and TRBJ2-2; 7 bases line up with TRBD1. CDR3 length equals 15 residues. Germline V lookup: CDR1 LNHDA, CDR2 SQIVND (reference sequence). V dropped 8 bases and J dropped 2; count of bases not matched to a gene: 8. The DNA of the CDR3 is TGTGCCAGTCGCCGAGGACAGGCAAACACCGGGGAGCTGTTTTTT. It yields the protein CASRRGQANTGELFF.

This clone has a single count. The CDR3, as DNA: TGCGCCAGCAGCCAACCGACAGGGGACGCCTATGGCTACACCTTC. Translation: CASSQPTGDAYGYTF. This chain connects TRBV4-1 to TRBJ1-2, with 8 bases matching TRBD1. The germline CDR1 and CDR2 sequences are MGHRA and YSYEKL. J was trimmed by 4 bases and V by 2 bases; bases with no gene match: 6. The CDR3 consists of 15 residues.

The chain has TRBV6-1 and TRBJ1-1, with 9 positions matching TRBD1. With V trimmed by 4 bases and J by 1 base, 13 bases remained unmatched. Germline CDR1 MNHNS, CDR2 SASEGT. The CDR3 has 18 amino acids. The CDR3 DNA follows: TGTGCCAGCAGTGTGGGGATGACAGGGGGTTTTCAGAACACTGAAGCTTTCTTT. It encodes CASSVGMTGGFQNTEAFF.

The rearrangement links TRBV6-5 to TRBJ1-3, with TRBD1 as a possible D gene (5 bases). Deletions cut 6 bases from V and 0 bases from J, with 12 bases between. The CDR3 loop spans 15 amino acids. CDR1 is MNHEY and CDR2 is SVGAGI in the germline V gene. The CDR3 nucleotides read TGTGCCAGCAGAACGACAGCCTTCTCTGGAAACACCATATATTTT. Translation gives CASRTTAFSGNTIYF.

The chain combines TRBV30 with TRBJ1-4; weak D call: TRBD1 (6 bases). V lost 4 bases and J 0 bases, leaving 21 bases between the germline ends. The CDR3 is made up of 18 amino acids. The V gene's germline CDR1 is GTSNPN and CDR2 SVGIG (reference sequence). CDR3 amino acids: CAWTPGHMIMTTNEKLFF. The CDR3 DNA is TGTGCCTGGACCCCGGGACACATGATCATGACAACTAATGAAAAACTGTTTTTT.